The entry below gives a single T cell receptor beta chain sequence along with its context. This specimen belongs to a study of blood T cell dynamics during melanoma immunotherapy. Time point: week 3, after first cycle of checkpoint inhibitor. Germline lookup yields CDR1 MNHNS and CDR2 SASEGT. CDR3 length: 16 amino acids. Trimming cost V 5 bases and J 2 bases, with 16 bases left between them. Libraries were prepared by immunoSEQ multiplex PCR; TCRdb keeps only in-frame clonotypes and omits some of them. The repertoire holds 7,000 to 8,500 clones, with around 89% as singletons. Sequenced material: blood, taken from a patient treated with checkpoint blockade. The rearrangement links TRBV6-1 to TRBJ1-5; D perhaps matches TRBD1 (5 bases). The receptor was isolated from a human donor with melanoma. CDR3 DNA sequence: TGTGCCAGCAGTCAAGGGGTAGGAGTTGGCAATCAGCCCCAGCATTTT. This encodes CASSQGVGVGNQPQHF.